The present T cell receptor beta chain was sequenced within a study of T cell changes during pregnancy in multiple sclerosis. CDR3 length equals 14 residues. Germline V gene data show CDR1 as MNHNS and CDR2 as SASEGT. Trimming shortened V by 5 bases and J by 0 bases, and 10 bases separated the two germline ends. Clones were sequenced by immunoSEQ multiplex PCR, and TCRdb holds only the in-frame ones, with some missing. The data hold more than 30,000 clones, with under 95% observed a single time. This sample comprised CD4+ T cells from peripheral blood mononuclear cells, obtained in the third trimester of pregnancy. V gene TRBV6-1 combines with J gene TRBJ1-2; D unresolved. This TCR was sampled from a female donor in good health, enrolled as a control in a pregnancy study. Here the CDR3 reads CASSQDPTNYGYTF. CDR3 DNA sequence: TGTGCCAGCAGTCAGGATCCCACTAACTATGGCTACACCTTC.